The rows below give T cell receptor beta chains drawn from one sample of a study of T cell repertoires in cytomegalovirus infection. TCRdb re-called the reads through MiXCR, storing one row per CDR3 protein. The sample has hundreds of thousands of distinct CDR3 sequences; roughly a third are singletons. Their antigen targets remain unknown. The source was cultured PBMCs, collected from culture after CMV antigen stimulation. The receptors here all came from a human donor in good health (CMV status not recorded). Some clones in this sample may be carry-over from other donors' samples. Both conserved end residues are part of each CDR3. D genes are given only for firm matches. Some rows mark clone size as missing; the rest say once, few, many or name a class of expanded clone.

V gene: TRBV4-2; D gene: TRBD1; clone size: few; J gene: TRBJ2-2; CDR3 protein: CASSQDRGFDRDTGELFF; CDR3 DNA: TGTGCCAGCAGCCAAGATAGGGGATTCGACAGGGACACCGGGGAGCTGTTTTTT
V gene: TRBV5-6; D gene: -; clone size: once; J gene: TRBJ2-1; CDR3 protein: CASRNLERNEQFF; CDR3 DNA: TGTGCCAGCAGAAACCTAGAAAGGAATGAGCAGTTCTTC
V gene: TRBV20-1; D gene: TRBD2; clone size: -; J gene: TRBJ2-5; CDR3 protein: CSASRLAAGETQYF; CDR3 DNA: TGCAGTGCATCAAGACTAGCGGCTGGAGAGACCCAGTACTTC
V gene: TRBV24-1; D gene: -; clone size: -; J gene: TRBJ2-3; CDR3 protein: CATSTGTGDTQYF; CDR3 DNA: TGTGCCACCAGTACAGGGACGGGAGATACGCAGTATTTT
V gene: TRBV27; D gene: -; clone size: few; J gene: TRBJ1-5; CDR3 protein: CASSPLEGLLTLNQPQHF; CDR3 DNA: TGTGCCAGCAGCCCCCTAGAGGGGCTTCTGACCCTCAATCAGCCCCAGCATTTT
V gene: TRBV14; D gene: -; clone size: -; J gene: TRBJ1-2; CDR3 protein: CASSQDGAYGYTF; CDR3 DNA: TGTGCCAGCAGCCAAGATGGGGCCTATGGCTACACCTTC
V gene: TRBV12-3/TRBV12-4; D gene: -; clone size: -; J gene: TRBJ1-1; CDR3 protein: CASHRIGVNTEAFF; CDR3 DNA: TGTGCCAGCCACCGCATTGGGGTGAACACTGAAGCTTTCTTT
V gene: TRBV20-1; D gene: -; clone size: -; J gene: TRBJ2-7; CDR3 protein: CSARRRPISDYEQYF; CDR3 DNA: TGCAGTGCCCGCCGCAGGCCTATATCCGACTACGAGCAGTACTTC
V gene: TRBV12-3/TRBV12-4; D gene: -; clone size: -; J gene: TRBJ1-1; CDR3 protein: CASRNREMNTEAFF; CDR3 DNA: TGTGCCAGCAGAAACAGGGAGATGAACACTGAAGCTTTCTTT
V gene: TRBV11-2; D gene: -; clone size: -; J gene: TRBJ2-1; CDR3 protein: CASSFFGGPVASGPYNEQFF; CDR3 DNA: TGTGCCAGCAGCTTTTTTGGGGGGCCCGTGGCTAGCGGCCCATACAATGAGCAGTTCTTC
V gene: TRBV2; D gene: -; clone size: -; J gene: TRBJ1-1; CDR3 protein: CASSEAPGTEAFF; CDR3 DNA: TGTGCCAGCAGTGAGGCCCCAGGGACTGAAGCTTTCTTT
V gene: TRBV7-3; D gene: -; clone size: few; J gene: TRBJ2-5; CDR3 protein: CASSPLGGALETQYF; CDR3 DNA: TGTGCCAGCAGCCCCCTGGGGGGGGCCTTGGAGACCCAGTACTTC
V gene: TRBV30; D gene: -; clone size: few; J gene: TRBJ1-1; CDR3 protein: CAWSVRWDTEAFF; CDR3 DNA: TGTGCCTGGAGTGTACGGTGGGACACTGAAGCTTTCTTT
V gene: TRBV30; D gene: -; clone size: -; J gene: TRBJ2-7; CDR3 protein: CAWKGSGEQYF; CDR3 DNA: TGTGCCTGGAAGGGCTCCGGGGAGCAGTACTTC
V gene: TRBV7-2; D gene: TRBD2; clone size: few; J gene: TRBJ2-1; CDR3 protein: CASSPPGLAGADEQFF; CDR3 DNA: TGTGCCAGCAGCCCCCCGGGACTAGCGGGGGCGGATGAGCAGTTCTTC
V gene: TRBV19; D gene: -; clone size: -; J gene: TRBJ2-5; CDR3 protein: CASSIASFQETQYF; CDR3 DNA: TGTGCCAGTAGTATAGCGTCTTTTCAAGAGACCCAGTACTTC
V gene: TRBV29-1; D gene: -; clone size: -; J gene: TRBJ1-1; CDR3 protein: CSVEAPNTEAFF; CDR3 DNA: TGCAGCGTTGAAGCCCCAAACACTGAAGCTTTCTTT
V gene: TRBV6-2/TRBV6-3; D gene: -; clone size: -; J gene: TRBJ1-4; CDR3 protein: CATRRFATNEKLFF; CDR3 DNA: TGTGCCACGCGGAGGTTTGCAACTAATGAAAAACTGTTTTTT
V gene: TRBV5-4; D gene: -; clone size: -; J gene: TRBJ2-3; CDR3 protein: CASSREFWSVADTQYF; CDR3 DNA: TGTGCCAGCAGCCGAGAATTTTGGAGTGTCGCAGATACGCAGTATTTT
V gene: TRBV6-8; D gene: -; clone size: few; J gene: TRBJ1-4; CDR3 protein: CASSFGSYSNEKLFF; CDR3 DNA: TGTGCCAGCAGTTTCGGGTCTTATTCTAATGAAAAACTGTTTTTT
V gene: TRBV6-2/TRBV6-3; D gene: -; clone size: -; J gene: TRBJ2-2; CDR3 protein: CASSYMVGLAAITGELFF; CDR3 DNA: TGTGCCAGCAGTTATATGGTCGGCTTGGCCGCTATCACCGGGGAGCTGTTTTTT
V gene: TRBV5-1; D gene: TRBD2; clone size: -; J gene: TRBJ2-1; CDR3 protein: CASSSSLAAYNEQFF; CDR3 DNA: TGCGCCAGCAGCTCCTCACTAGCGGCCTACAATGAGCAGTTCTTC
V gene: TRBV20-1; D gene: TRBD1; clone size: -; J gene: TRBJ2-1; CDR3 protein: CSAGDTGGVNEQFF; CDR3 DNA: TGCAGTGCTGGAGACACAGGGGGTGTCAATGAGCAGTTCTTC
V gene: TRBV6-2/TRBV6-3; D gene: -; clone size: -; J gene: TRBJ1-2; CDR3 protein: CASRGGRNYGYTF; CDR3 DNA: TGTGCCAGCAGGGGGGGACGAAACTATGGCTACACCTTC
V gene: TRBV10-3; D gene: TRBD2; clone size: few; J gene: TRBJ2-3; CDR3 protein: CAIRREIAGGPNTQYF; CDR3 DNA: TGTGCCATCAGGCGGGAAATAGCGGGAGGGCCAAATACGCAGTATTTT
V gene: TRBV6-4; D gene: TRBD2; clone size: -; J gene: TRBJ2-1; CDR3 protein: CASSDPPGTSGSSYNEQFF; CDR3 DNA: TGTGCCAGCAGTGACCCGCCCGGGACTAGCGGGAGCTCCTACAATGAGCAGTTCTTC
V gene: TRBV7-2; D gene: TRBD1; clone size: few; J gene: TRBJ2-3; CDR3 protein: CASSDRGQFRDTQYF; CDR3 DNA: TGTGCCAGCAGCGACAGGGGGCAGTTTCGAGATACGCAGTATTTT
V gene: TRBV29-1; D gene: -; clone size: -; J gene: TRBJ2-1; CDR3 protein: CSVDFQGFSVGNEQFF; CDR3 DNA: TGCAGCGTTGATTTCCAGGGGTTTAGTGTCGGCAATGAGCAGTTCTTC
V gene: TRBV19; D gene: -; clone size: -; J gene: TRBJ1-2; CDR3 protein: CASSMEYYSGYTF; CDR3 DNA: TGTGCCAGTAGTATGGAATACTACTCCGGCTACACCTTC
V gene: TRBV7-2; D gene: -; clone size: few; J gene: TRBJ2-1; CDR3 protein: CASSPPTGFSYNEQFF; CDR3 DNA: TGTGCCAGCAGCCCCCCCACGGGGTTCTCCTACAATGAGCAGTTCTTC
V gene: TRBV7-3; D gene: -; clone size: few; J gene: TRBJ1-2; CDR3 protein: CASSLTGQSPYGYTF; CDR3 DNA: TGTGCCAGCAGCTTAACTGGGCAGTCCCCCTATGGCTACACCTTC
V gene: TRBV7-2; D gene: -; clone size: many; J gene: TRBJ2-1; CDR3 protein: CASTTSPQTGNEQFF; CDR3 DNA: TGTGCCAGCACCACCTCCCCGCAAACCGGCAATGAGCAGTTCTTC
V gene: TRBV4-3; D gene: -; clone size: -; J gene: TRBJ2-2; CDR3 protein: CASSQGPGSNTGELFF; CDR3 DNA: TGCGCCAGCAGCCAAGGACCGGGGTCGAACACCGGGGAGCTGTTTTTT
V gene: TRBV7-2; D gene: -; clone size: -; J gene: TRBJ2-1; CDR3 protein: CASSLDGGNEQFF; CDR3 DNA: TGTGCCAGCAGCTTAGATGGGGGCAATGAGCAGTTCTTC
V gene: TRBV28; D gene: TRBD2; clone size: few; J gene: TRBJ2-7; CDR3 protein: CASRSGINQEQYF; CDR3 DNA: TGTGCCAGCAGGAGCGGGATTAATCAAGAGCAGTACTTC
V gene: TRBV2; D gene: -; clone size: once; J gene: TRBJ2-7; CDR3 protein: CASSEVILLTAYEQYF; CDR3 DNA: TGTGCCAGCAGTGAAGTTATCCTATTAACGGCCTACGAGCAGTACTTC
V gene: TRBV14; D gene: -; clone size: -; J gene: TRBJ1-4; CDR3 protein: CASSHVNDEKLFF; CDR3 DNA: TGTGCCAGCAGCCACGTCAACGATGAAAAACTGTTTTTT
V gene: TRBV7-3; D gene: -; clone size: few; J gene: TRBJ2-7; CDR3 protein: CASSPDRGGEQYF; CDR3 DNA: TGTGCCAGCAGCCCAGACAGGGGAGGGGAGCAGTACTTC
V gene: TRBV6-2/TRBV6-3; D gene: -; clone size: -; J gene: TRBJ1-1; CDR3 protein: CASSETGWEAFF; CDR3 DNA: TGTGCCAGCAGTGAGACAGGATGGGAAGCTTTCTTT
V gene: TRBV20-1; D gene: -; clone size: few; J gene: TRBJ1-2; CDR3 protein: CSAHGRSTNNPTANYGYTF; CDR3 DNA: TGCAGTGCCCATGGGAGGAGCACAAACAACCCTACAGCTAACTATGGCTACACCTTC
V gene: TRBV20-1; D gene: TRBD1; clone size: -; J gene: TRBJ2-1; CDR3 protein: CSVGQGNEQFF; CDR3 DNA: TGCAGTGTAGGACAGGGGAATGAGCAGTTCTTC
V gene: TRBV7-2; D gene: TRBD1; clone size: -; J gene: TRBJ2-7; CDR3 protein: CASSLSPGTAYEQYF; CDR3 DNA: TGTGCCAGCAGCTTATCCCCTGGGACAGCCTACGAGCAGTACTTC
V gene: TRBV4-1; D gene: -; clone size: -; J gene: TRBJ2-7; CDR3 protein: CASSQGASIDEQYF; CDR3 DNA: TGCGCCAGCAGCCAAGGGGCTAGTATCGACGAGCAGTACTTC
V gene: TRBV28; D gene: -; clone size: -; J gene: TRBJ2-2; CDR3 protein: CASSPDRWSYTGELFF; CDR3 DNA: TGTGCCAGCAGCCCCGACAGGTGGTCGTACACCGGGGAGCTGTTTTTT
V gene: TRBV7-2; D gene: -; clone size: few; J gene: TRBJ2-7; CDR3 protein: CASSLAGTRYEQYF; CDR3 DNA: TGTGCCAGCAGCTTAGCCGGAACCAGATACGAGCAGTACTTC